This TCR beta chain was captured in a study of T cell responses to AZD1222 COVID-19 vaccine. Study background: Samples with a second dose at about 4 or about 12 weeks were pooled together.

The data were produced by immunoSEQ multiplex PCR, yet TCRdb's version contains in-frame clones alone and is incomplete. The sample shows about 85,000 clones, roughly 90% of them seen only once. Whole-study findings and limits: Donors in the cohort were predominantly white British and more often female, and clonal diversity was possibly underestimated. Reports indicate that nearly half of spike-specific TCRs are directed at unmutated variant regions. Only after the peak T cell response were repertoires sampled.

Details on this clone: What it binds is unknown.

Germline assignment: CDR1 LNHDA and CDR2 SQIVND (reference sequence). The ends lost 8 bases at V and 0 bases at J; junction bases unmatched: 2. The CDR3 is made up of 14 amino acids. The sequencing here drew on peripheral blood, taken on day 0 of AZD1222 vaccination. The chain carries TRBV19 and TRBJ1-1; 11 nucleotides agree with TRBD1. The receptor was isolated from an adult in good health. The CDR3 DNA follows: TGTGCCAGTGGACAGGGGGCCATGAACACTGAAGCTTTCTTT. Encoded protein: CASGQGAMNTEAFF.